This record concerns one TCR beta chain sequence. The antigen remains unidentified. Sequence at one end of the junction differs from germline and may be a read error. The data were taken from a study of cytomegalovirus exposure and HLA in healthy donors. Regarding the study as a whole: Some TCR beta chains (around 180 of them) were listed as cytomegalovirus-associated. Earlier findings revealed that most TCR beta V segments proved productive either about 87% or about 30% of the time.

Germline CDR1 SGHAT, CDR2 FQNNGV. The CDR3 totals 15 residues. PCR amplification relied on 60 Vbeta primers (plus 13 Jbeta primers). TCRdb's table, derived via immunoSEQ multiplex PCR, lists solely in-frame clones and lacks some. The sample lists 130,000 or so clones, roughly 70% seen once, with approximately 2% in the top ten. Sequenced material: PBMCs. The sequence was obtained from a woman aged 40 to 50 in good health and CMV-seropositive. V and J are TRBV11-2 and TRBJ2-7, with TRBD2 identical over 11 bases. The CDR3 DNA follows: TGTGCCAGCAGCTCATCACTAGCGGGAGCCTACGAGCGGTACTTC. It codes for CASSSSLAGAYERYF.